The present TCR beta chain was sequenced within a study of blood T cells in healthy people across ages. This CDR3 comprises 14 residues. Study-level findings and limits: Observed TCR beta diversity showed a strong correlation with the percentage of naive T cells as measured by flow cytometry.

Individuals who donated were healthy Caucasians from Russia aged about 6 to 100. A second PCR of about 7 to 11 cycles used a sample-barcoded 5' primer and a J-beta primer mix. TCRdb reanalysed the 5' RACE reads using MiXCR and keeps one entry per CDR3 protein. The table has a few hundred thousand distinct CDR3 sequences, 25% to 30% seen once. Only a few counts were recorded for this clonotype. Its target is not known. One junction end disagrees with the germline gene, perhaps due to a read error. The sample was blood. The TCR comes from a woman between 65 and 79 years old in good health. The rearrangement links TRBV12-3 or TRBV12-4 to TRBJ1-4, with D maybe TRBD1 (5 bases). The CDR3 spells CACSLSRGNEKLFF. The CDR3, as DNA: TGTGCCTGCAGCCTTTCAAGGGGTAATGAAAAACTGTTTTTT.